The 7 T cell receptor beta chains below come from one sample, sequenced in a study of shared clonotypes between healthy human individuals. TCRdb's table, derived via immunoSEQ multiplex PCR, lists solely in-frame clones and lacks some. The data show approximately 2.5 million clones, 90% to 95% seen once. Sequencing was carried out using naive CD4+ T cells sorted from blood. The subset: CD45RA+ positively selected. Every receptor here comes from a man between 18 and 29 years old in good health.

The J gene is TRBJ1-3, the V gene TRBV19; D ambiguous. The CDR3 extends over 12 amino acids. V gave up 3 bases and J gave up 2 bases, with 2 bases separating them. The germline V gene has CDR1 LNHDA and CDR2 SQIVND (reference sequence). The CDR3 loop is CASSMTGNTIYF. The CDR3 DNA reads TGTGCCAGTAGTATGACTGGAAACACCATATATTTT.

Turning to this clone: This sample includes further DNA sequences coding for the same CDR3. The rearrangement links TRBV19 to TRBJ2-1, with TRBD2 matching 11 bases. The trim removed 4 bases at V and 6 bases at J, leaving 5 bases unmatched. The CDR3 extends over 15 amino acids. Per germline, CDR1 LNHDA and CDR2 SQIVND (reference sequence). CDR3 sequence reads: CASSTLAGAGNEQFF. The CDR3 DNA follows: TGTGCCAGTAGTACACTAGCGGGAGCGGGCAATGAGCAGTTCTTC.

This clone was picked up a small number of times. The sample has other DNA sequences that encode this CDR3 too. The chain employs TRBV28 and TRBJ1-5; D gene unclear. Germline CDR1 reads MDHEN; CDR2 reads SYDVKM. CDR3 size: 12 residues. V was clipped by 5 bases and J by 5 bases, with 7 bases between them. CDR3 loop: CASSPLDQPQHF. The CDR3 DNA is TGTGCCAGCAGTCCCCTGGATCAGCCCCAGCATTTT. The variable domain in full, completed from reference TRBV28 and TRBJ1-5, reads DVKVTQSSRYLVKRTGEKVFLECVQDMDHENMFWYRQDPGLGLRLIYFSYDVKMKEKGDIPEGYSVSREKKERFSLILESASTNQTSMYLCASSPLDQPQHFGDGTRLSIL.

This clone was detected only once. CDR3 DNA: TGCGCCAGCTCAGCTCGAGGGTATGGCTACACCTTC. Its protein is CASSARGYGYTF. V is TRBV10-1 and J is TRBJ1-2; D ambiguous. The V gene's germline CDR1 is WNHNN and CDR2 SYGVQD (reference sequence). This CDR3 spans 12 amino acids. V was pared by 8 bases and J by 5 bases, with 12 bases between.

The chain links TRBV5-1 to TRBJ1-1; a weak D match, TRBD1 (6 bases). V was shortened by 4 bases and J by 3 bases, with 16 bases between the two germline ends. The CDR3 is 15 residues long. CDR1 SGHRS and CDR2 YFSETQ come from the germline V gene. The CDR3 is CASSPNGGPYTEAFF. The DNA for the CDR3 is TGCGCCAGCAGCCCCAATGGGGGGCCGTACACTGAAGCTTTCTTT.

The V and J genes are TRBV10-1 and TRBJ2-1, with 13 nucleotides matching TRBD2. This CDR3 has 15 amino acids. CDR1 is WNHNN and CDR2 is SYGVQD in the germline V gene (reference sequence). Trimming cost V 2 bases and J 9 bases; bases outside gene matches: 4. The CDR3: CASSEGLAGVGEQFF. Here the CDR3 DNA reads TGCGCCAGCAGTGAGGGACTAGCGGGAGTCGGTGAGCAGTTCTTC.

Turning to this clone: The same CDR3 can be traced to other DNA sequences in this sample. J is TRBJ2-3 and V is TRBV30; D possibly corresponds to TRBD2 (5 bases). Germline lookup yields CDR1 GTSNPN and CDR2 SVGIG (reference sequence). This CDR3 spans 14 amino acids. Trimming cost V 2 bases and J 4 bases, with 13 bases left between them. CDR3 in amino acids: CAWSLAGGADTQYF. The CDR3 DNA is TGTGCCTGGAGTCTGGCGGGTGGGGCAGATACGCAGTATTTT. Full variable domain (outside the CDR3, taken from reference TRBV30 and TRBJ2-3): SQTIHQWPATLVQPVGSPLSLECTVEGTSNPNLYWYRQAAGRGLQLLFYSVGIGQISSEVPQNLSASRPQDRQFILSSKKLLLSDSGFYLCAWSLAGGADTQYFGPGTRLTVL.